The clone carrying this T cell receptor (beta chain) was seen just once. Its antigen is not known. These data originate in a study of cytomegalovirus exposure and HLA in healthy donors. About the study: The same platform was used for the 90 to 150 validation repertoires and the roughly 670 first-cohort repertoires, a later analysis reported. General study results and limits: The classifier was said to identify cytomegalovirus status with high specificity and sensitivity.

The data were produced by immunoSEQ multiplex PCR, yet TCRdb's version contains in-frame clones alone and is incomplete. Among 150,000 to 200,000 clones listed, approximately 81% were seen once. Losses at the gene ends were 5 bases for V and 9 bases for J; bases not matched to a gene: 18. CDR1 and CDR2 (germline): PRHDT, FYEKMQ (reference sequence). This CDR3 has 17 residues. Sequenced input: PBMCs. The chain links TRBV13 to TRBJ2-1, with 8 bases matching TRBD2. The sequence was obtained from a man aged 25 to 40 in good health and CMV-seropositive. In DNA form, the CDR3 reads TGTGCCAGCAGCGGGAGCGGGAGAGGCCCGGGATCGAGTGAGCAGTTCTTC. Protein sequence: CASSGSGRGPGSSEQFF. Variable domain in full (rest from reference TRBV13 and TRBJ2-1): AAGVIQSPRHLIKEKRETATLKCYPIPRHDTVYWYQQGPGQDPQFLISFYEKMQSDKGSIPDRFSAQQFSDYHSELNMSSLELGDSALYFCASSGSGRGPGSSEQFFGPGTRLTVL.